This T cell receptor beta chain was sequenced during a study of cytomegalovirus exposure and HLA in healthy donors. While unrecorded immune exposures were likely, the donors were nominally healthy when sampled. PCR was performed using 60 Vbeta and 13 Jbeta primers. Produced via immunoSEQ multiplex PCR; TCRdb's table is partial and in-frame only. Of around 130,000 clones in the sample, about three quarters were seen once. Study-wide findings and caveats: V segments that were indistinguishable, TRBV6-2 and TRBV6-3 among them, were omitted from analysis. Other equally common chains were less clonally expanded than HLA-associated TCR beta chains, a later analysis showed. Cytomegalovirus-associated status was assigned to more than 150 TCR beta chains.

Comments on this clone: The antigen remains undetermined.

The CDR3 totals 14 residues. Germline V CDR1 and CDR2: SGHVS, FNYEAQ. Trimming cost V 3 bases and J 2 bases, with 11 bases left between them. The sequence came from a young woman in good health and CMV-seronegative. The specimen sequenced was PBMCs. This chain uses TRBV7-6 with TRBJ2-7; D may be TRBD2 (5 bases). The CDR3, as DNA: TGTGCCAGCAGCTTGGTGGAGGAAACCTACGAGCAGTACTTC. Amino acid sequence: CASSLVEETYEQYF.